The T cell receptor (beta chain) under discussion was sequenced for a study of cytomegalovirus exposure and HLA in healthy donors. Study results and caveats: According to a subsequent analysis, TCR clusters identified in the first cohort showed a tendency to co-occur across the approximately 120 validation repertoires. The study recorded 150 to 200 TCR beta chains that were cytomegalovirus-associated. Reportedly, diagnosis of cytomegalovirus status by the classifier showed high specificity and sensitivity. CMV antigen specificity was confirmed in vitro for a few CMV-associated chains.

The protocol was immunoSEQ multiplex PCR, while the TCRdb copy is restricted to in-frame clones and leaves out a portion. This table holds 190,000 or so clones, 80% to 85% found once. CDR3 length: 14 amino acids. Per the germline V gene, CDR1 is SEHNR and CDR2 is FQNEAQ (reference sequence). V shed 5 bases, J shed 8 bases, and the junction held 8 bases outside the gene matches. Comment on this clone: Its antigen is as yet unknown.

This receptor was obtained from a young woman in good health and CMV-seropositive. The chain carries TRBV7-9 and TRBJ1-2; 10 bases align to TRBD1. Sequencing input: PBMCs. The CDR3 is CASSATGGAGGYTF. The DNA of the CDR3 is TGTGCCAGCAGCGCGACAGGGGGCGCGGGGGGCTACACCTTC.